What follows describes a single TCR beta chain. The target antigen is unknown. The library attached unique molecular identifiers to individual cDNA molecules. One entry per CDR3 protein, called by TCRdb with MiXCR from the RACE reads. Of roughly 98,000 distinct CDR3 sequences in the sample, roughly 12% were seen once. CDR1 KGHDR and CDR2 SFDVKD come from the germline V gene. CDR3 length equals 13 residues. The V end was cut by 4 bases, the J end by 2 bases, with 6 bases between. This sample was included in a study of human T cells and chemical hapten exposure. Study details: The variation in per-sample TCR yields arose mainly from small differences in pooled library volumes.

Indicated time point: patch test 1, 2 weeks after DPC sensitization. Treatment defined: therapeutic diphenylcyclopropenone sensitization with weekly scalp DPC. Sequencing started from total RNA isolated from unfractionated whole blood. Study-level results: The donor cohort had alopecia, so its immune response may not match that of healthy people.

This sample comprised whole blood, obtained in connection with sensitization to the hapten diphenylcyclopropenone (DPC). This TCR derives from a woman in her forties with alopecia areata. Some clones in this sample may be carry-over from other donors' samples. The chain is built from TRBV24-1 and TRBJ2-3, with D uncertain. The CDR3 coding sequence is TGTGCCACCAGTGACCCGTTCACAGATACGCAGTATTTT. This codes for CATSDPFTDTQYF.